This T cell receptor beta chain is from a study of blood T cell repertoires in COVID-19. Looking at the study overall: Material from acute and convalescent COVID-19 was sourced from the United States, Italy and Spain. Sources were T cells, B-cell-depleted T cells, or PBMCs; the material itself was cDNA or gDNA.

Source study methods: Reference gene primers were amplified, and this amplification served to estimate nucleated cell counts. Generated by immunoSEQ multiplex PCR, the TCRdb table keeps only in-frame clones and is missing some. V, J and clone size are those of that table, while D and trimming were read from the DNA. The sample lists 150,000 to 200,000 clones; approximately 90% were seen once. With V trimmed by 1 base and J by 5 bases, 16 bases remained unmatched. The CDR3 is made up of 19 amino acids. CDR1 and CDR2 from the germline V gene are SNHLY and FYNNEI. This clone appeared a single time. The chain recombines TRBV2 with TRBJ2-7, with 11 bases aligning to TRBD2. This TCR was recovered from a human donor in a cohort sampled during active COVID-19. The sample consisted of peripheral blood. The CDR3 DNA sequence: TGTGCCAGCAGTGAAGGAGGGGGCCGTAGCGGGAGGGCAATCCACGAGCAGTACTTC. The encoded protein is CASSEGGGRSGRAIHEQYF.